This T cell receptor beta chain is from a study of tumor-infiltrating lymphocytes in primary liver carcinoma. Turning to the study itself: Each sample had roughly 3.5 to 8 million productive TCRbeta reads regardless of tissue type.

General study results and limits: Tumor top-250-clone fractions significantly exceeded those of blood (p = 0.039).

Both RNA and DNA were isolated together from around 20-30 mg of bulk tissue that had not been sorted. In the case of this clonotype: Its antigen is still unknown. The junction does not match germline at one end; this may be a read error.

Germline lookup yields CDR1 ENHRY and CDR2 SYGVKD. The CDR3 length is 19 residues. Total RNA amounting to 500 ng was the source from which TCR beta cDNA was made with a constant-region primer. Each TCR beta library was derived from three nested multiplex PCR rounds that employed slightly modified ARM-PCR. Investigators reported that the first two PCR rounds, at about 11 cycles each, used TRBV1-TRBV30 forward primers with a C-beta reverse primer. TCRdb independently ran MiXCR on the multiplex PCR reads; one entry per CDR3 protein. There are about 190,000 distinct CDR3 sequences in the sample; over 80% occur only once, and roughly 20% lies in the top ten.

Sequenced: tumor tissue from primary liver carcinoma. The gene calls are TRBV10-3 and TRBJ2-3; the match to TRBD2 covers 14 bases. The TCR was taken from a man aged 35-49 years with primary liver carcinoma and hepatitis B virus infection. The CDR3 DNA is TGTGCCATTAGTGAAAATGGACTAGCGGGAGGAAGTGGCACAGATACGCAGTATTTT. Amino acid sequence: CAISENGLAGGSGTDTQYF.